One and the same sample provided the 29 T cell receptor beta chains below, sequenced in a study of identifying expanded T cells in peripheral blood. The repertoire was sequenced with immunoSEQ multiplex PCR; TCRdb's copy has only in-frame clones and lacks some. The sample includes over 85,000 clones, 88% of them seen just once. The sample taken for sequencing was blood. Receptors were obtained from a person aged 18 to 75 in good health.

V usage is TRBV5-8 and J usage is TRBJ1-2; TRBD1 might be the D (5 bases). The CDR3 runs to 18 residues. V was pared by 6 bases and J by 1 base, with 25 bases between. CDR1 is SGHTS, CDR2 YDEGEE, per germline. Here the CDR3 reads CASTPPGGGRADNYGYTF. The CDR3 DNA sequence: TGTGCCAGCACTCCCCCGGGGGGAGGCCGGGCCGATAACTATGGCTACACCTTC. The full variable domain, with the rest looked up from reference TRBV5-8 and TRBJ1-2, is EAGVTQSPTHLIKTRGQQATLRCSPISGHTSVYWYQQALGLGLQFLLWYDEGEERNRGNFPPRFSGRQFPNYSSELNVNALELEDSALYLCASTPPGGGRADNYGYTFGSGTRLTVV.

The rearrangement uses TRBV6-4 and TRBJ1-4; D gene ambiguous. V was trimmed by 3 bases and J by 3 bases, leaving 8 bases between them. The CDR3 is made up of 14 amino acids. The V gene's germline CDR1 is MRHNA and CDR2 SNTAGT. The CDR3 protein is CASSDTGANEKLFF. Here the CDR3 DNA reads TGTGCCAGCAGTGATACCGGGGCTAATGAAAAACTGTTTTTT.

The chain links TRBV9 to TRBJ2-3; 10 bases are shared with TRBD2. The CDR3 totals 15 residues. Germline V lookup: CDR1 SGDLS, CDR2 YYNGEE. Germline trimming cut 3 bases from V and 2 bases from J; bases unmatched to any gene: 3. CDR3 coding DNA: TGTGCCAGCAGCGCCGGACTAGCGGTCACAGATACGCAGTATTTT. This codes for CASSAGLAVTDTQYF.

CDR3 coding DNA: TGTGCCAGCAGTACGGGAGAAAGAGATACGCAGTATTTT. Amino acids: CASSTGERDTQYF. The chain joins TRBV2 to TRBJ2-3; TRBD2 might be the D (6 bases). From germline, CDR1 is SNHLY and CDR2 FYNNEI. V was pared by 5 bases and J by 5 bases, with 11 bases between. The CDR3 has 13 residues.

This rearrangement joins TRBV5-1 to TRBJ2-4; D may be TRBD1 or TRBD2 (5 bases each). Per the germline V gene, CDR1 is SGHRS and CDR2 is YFSETQ. The length of the CDR3 is 15 residues. With 5 bases removed from V and 6 bases from J, the gap between germline ends came to 18 bases. The CDR3 sequence is CASSQGRGIRNIQYF. In DNA, the CDR3 is TGCGCCAGCAGTCAGGGACGGGGAATTCGAAACATTCAGTACTTC.

The chain is built from TRBV27 and TRBJ2-7; 12 nucleotides agree with TRBD2. The CDR3 is made up of 14 amino acids. Trimming removed 6 bases from V and 4 bases from J; junction bases left unmatched: 4. From germline, CDR1 is MNHEY and CDR2 SMNVEV (reference sequence). This chain's CDR3 is CASSSTSGRYEQYF. Written as DNA, the CDR3 is TGTGCCAGCAGCTCGACTAGCGGGAGATACGAGCAGTACTTC.

J is TRBJ2-2 and V is TRBV19, with 8 bases matching TRBD1. Germline CDR1 and CDR2: LNHDA and SQIVND (reference sequence). Trimming took 1 base from V and 6 from J; bases not matched to a gene: 13. The CDR3 runs 18 residues. The CDR3 bases are TGTGCCAGTAGTATAGCGTCCGGAGGACAGGGTGGGCCCGGGGAGCTGTTTTTT. It encodes CASSIASGGQGGPGELFF.

The rearrangement links TRBV7-3 to TRBJ1-1; no clear D. This CDR3 spans 18 amino acids. Between the trimmed V and J ends, which lost 1 base and 0 bases, there was a span of 18 bases. Looked up from germline, CDR1 is SGHTA and CDR2 is FQGTGA. The CDR3 DNA sequence: TGTGCCAGCAGCTTAATAAGGAGTAAGCATGTTCTGAACACTGAAGCTTTCTTT. It specifies CASSLIRSKHVLNTEAFF.

The chain carries TRBV9 and TRBJ1-1; D uncertain. The CDR3 runs to 13 residues. The germline gives CDR1 SGDLS, CDR2 YYNGEE. Trimming pared 4 bases from V and 1 base from J, leaving 8 bases between. CDR3 coding DNA: TGTGCCAGCAGCCAAAATCAGAACACTGAAGCTTTCTTT. Encoded protein: CASSQNQNTEAFF.

This chain joins TRBV4-1 and TRBJ1-4; perhaps TRBD1 as D (5 bases). Germline CDR1 is MGHRA and CDR2 is YSYEKL. V lost 3 bases and J lost 2, with 13 bases in between. This CDR3 spans 16 amino acids. CDR3 amino acids: CASSHPWGDTNEKLFF. The CDR3 bases are TGCGCCAGCAGCCACCCTTGGGGGGACACTAATGAAAAACTGTTTTTT.

The V gene is TRBV7-9, the J gene TRBJ2-1, with no clear D. The CDR3 runs 14 residues. V lost 8 bases to trimming and J lost 6 bases, with 17 bases between them. Germline V CDR1 and CDR2: SEHNR, FQNEAQ (reference sequence). The CDR3 sequence: CASSTVQKGNEQFF. The CDR3 nucleotides are TGTGCCAGCTCCACAGTGCAAAAGGGCAATGAGCAGTTCTTC.

The CDR3 DNA is TGTGCCAGCAGCCAAGTAGGGACAGGGCCCGCCCATACGCAGTATTTT. As protein: CASSQVGTGPAHTQYF. This rearrangement joins TRBV4-2 to TRBJ2-3; 9 bases are shared with TRBD1. The CDR3 length is 16 residues. Per germline, CDR1 LGHNA and CDR2 YNFKEQ. Trimming cost V 1 base and J 7 bases; bases outside gene matches: 9.

The gene calls are TRBV5-1 and TRBJ2-2; D remains ambiguous. This CDR3 is 17 amino acids long. Germline CDR1 is SGHRS and CDR2 is YFSETQ. V lost 0 bases and J lost 1, with 13 bases in between. The CDR3 DNA sequence: TGCGCCAGCAGCTTGGACAGCACACGTCAGAACACCGGGGAGCTGTTTTTT. As protein: CASSLDSTRQNTGELFF.

In DNA, the CDR3 is TGTGCCAGCAGCGGACAGGCTGTTTCCGGGGAGCTGTTTTTT. Protein product: CASSGQAVSGELFF. The chain uses TRBV7-2 and TRBJ2-2, with 7 bases identical to TRBD1. Germline-derived CDR1 and CDR2 are SGHTA and FQGNSA. With V trimmed by 5 bases and J by 6 bases, 6 bases remained unmatched. This CDR3 comprises 14 residues. The full variable domain, its missing parts supplied by reference TRBV7-2 and TRBJ2-2, is GAGVSQSPSNKVTEKGKDVELRCDPISGHTALYWYRQSLGQGLEFLIYFQGNSAPDKSGLPSDRFSAERTGGSVSTLTIQRTQQEDSAVYLCASSGQAVSGELFFGEGSRLTVL.

V is TRBV5-1 and J is TRBJ2-5; D perhaps matches TRBD1 (6 bases). The germline V and J ends were trimmed by 6 bases and 5 bases, with 17 bases remaining between them. This CDR3 comprises 14 residues. The germline CDR1 and CDR2 sequences are SGHRS and YFSETQ. The DNA of the CDR3 is TGCGCCAGCACCCTACAGGGTTATTACGAGACCCAGTACTTC. Its translation is CASTLQGYYETQYF.

This chain joins TRBV7-3 and TRBJ2-1; TRBD2 matches at 13 bases. This CDR3 spans 14 amino acids. V lost 6 bases, J lost 6 bases, and 2 bases stayed unmatched. Per the germline V gene, CDR1 is SGHTA and CDR2 is FQGTGA. The CDR3 coding sequence is TGTGCCAGCAGGCGGACTAGCGGGAGCAATGAGCAGTTCTTC. Residues: CASRRTSGSNEQFF.

This clone was counted between two and nine times. The rearrangement joins TRBV18 to TRBJ1-2, with D possibly TRBD1 on 6 matching bases. The CDR3 has 14 residues. V shed 6 bases and J shed 4 bases, with 15 bases lying between them. Per the germline V gene, CDR1 is KGHSH and CDR2 is LQKENI. The CDR3 sequence: CASSWGAGSYGYTF. CDR3 in DNA: TGTGCCAGCTCCTGGGGGGCAGGCAGCTATGGCTACACCTTC. The complete variable domain, with remaining parts taken from reference TRBV18 and TRBJ1-2, reads NAGVMQNPRHLVRRRGQEARLRCSPMKGHSHVYWYRQLPEEGLKFMVYLQKENIIDESGMPKERFSAEFPKEGPSILRIQQVVRGDSAAYFCASSWGAGSYGYTFGSGTRLTVV.

The chain couples TRBV9 to TRBJ2-1; TRBD1 agrees at 9 bases. The CDR3 sequence is 16 residues long. Germline values: CDR1 SGDLS, CDR2 YYNGEE. Losses at the gene ends were 0 bases for V and 3 bases for J; bases not matched to a gene: 4. The CDR3 sequence is CASSVAGDRVYNEQFF. The CDR3 region has the DNA TGTGCCAGCAGCGTAGCGGGGGACAGGGTCTACAATGAGCAGTTCTTC.

The chain carries TRBV9 and TRBJ2-7; weak D call: TRBD1 (6 bases). The germline V and J ends were trimmed by 0 bases and 7 bases, with 20 bases remaining between them. The CDR3 length is 16 residues. CDR1 SGDLS and CDR2 YYNGEE come from the germline V gene. This CDR3 is CASSVGSVQGTGEQYF. The CDR3 DNA is TGTGCCAGCAGCGTAGGATCCGTGCAGGGGACGGGTGAGCAGTACTTC. The whole variable domain, filled in from reference TRBV9 and TRBJ2-7, reads DSGVTQTPKHLITATGQRVTLRCSPRSGDLSVYWYQQSLDQGLQFLIQYYNGEERAKGNILERFSAQQFPDLHSELNLSSLELGDSALYFCASSVGSVQGTGEQYFGPGTRLTVT.

This clone was recorded only once. The V call is TRBV9, the J call TRBJ1-6; D is undetermined. Germline-derived CDR1 and CDR2 are SGDLS and YYNGEE. The CDR3 has 14 residues. Deletions cut 7 bases from V and 6 bases from J, with 14 bases between. The CDR3 DNA follows: TGTGCCAGCGGTGGGCTAACGGCTAATTCACCCCTCCACTTT. Translating it yields CASGGLTANSPLHF.

DNA of the CDR3: TGTGCCTGGAGTGTGACAGGGGATCAGCCCCAGCATTTT. It specifies CAWSVTGDQPQHF. The chain combines TRBV30 with TRBJ1-5, with TRBD1 matching over 8 bases. J lost 5 bases, V lost 0 bases, and 0 bases had no gene match. The germline gives CDR1 GTSNPN, CDR2 SVGIG (reference sequence). The CDR3 is 13 residues long.

The chain is built from TRBV5-8 and TRBJ1-6; no clear D gene. V gave up 6 bases and J gave up 4 bases, with 17 bases separating them. The CDR3 loop spans 16 amino acids. Germline loops: CDR1 SGHTS, CDR2 YDEGEE. CDR3 protein: CASTLEKVAYNSPLHF. DNA for the CDR3: TGTGCCAGCACACTTGAAAAAGTAGCATATAATTCACCCCTCCACTTT.

The chain couples TRBV30 to TRBJ1-4, with 8 bases that match TRBD1. CDR3 length equals 13 residues. CDR1 is GTSNPN, CDR2 SVGIG, per germline (reference sequence). With V trimmed by 1 base and J by 11 bases, 6 bases remained unmatched. The CDR3 DNA is TGTGCCTGGAGTGGCAGCGACAGGGGCAAACTGTTTTTT. Translated: CAWSGSDRGKLFF.

The V call is TRBV5-4, the J call TRBJ2-7, with TRBD1 matching 7 bases. Trimming at V came to 4 bases and at J to 2 bases, leaving 12 bases not matched to a gene. CDR3 size: 16 residues. Germline CDR1 reads SGHNT; CDR2 reads YYREEE (reference sequence). The CDR3 is CASSRSAVTGTYEQYF. CDR3 nucleotides: TGTGCCAGCAGCCGATCTGCTGTGACAGGGACCTACGAGCAGTACTTC.

The chain carries TRBV14 and TRBJ1-2; D possibly corresponds to TRBD1 (6 bases). CDR3 length: 14 amino acids. V lost 4 bases, J lost 2 bases, and 11 bases lay in between. CDR1 and CDR2 (germline): SGHDN, FVKESK. The CDR3 region is CASSRFGQNYGYTF. The CDR3 DNA is TGTGCCAGCAGCCGATTCGGACAGAACTATGGCTACACCTTC.

In DNA form, the CDR3 reads TGTGCCAGTAGTATGCAGGCGCCGGGGACTGAAGCTTTCTTT. Protein: CASSMQAPGTEAFF. This sequence joins TRBV19 and TRBJ1-1; D remains unclear. Trimming removed 3 bases from V and 5 bases from J, with 13 bases in between. This CDR3 is 14 amino acids long. The germline gives CDR1 LNHDA, CDR2 SQIVND (reference sequence).

The V gene is TRBV30, the J gene TRBJ2-3, with D perhaps assigned TRBD1 or TRBD2 (5 bases each). Looked up from germline, CDR1 is GTSNPN and CDR2 is SVGIG (reference sequence). V shed 3 bases and J shed 6 bases, with 13 bases lying between them. There are 13 residues in the CDR3. CDR3 region: CAWRGTQWDTQYF. The DNA for the CDR3 is TGTGCCTGGAGAGGGACCCAGTGGGATACGCAGTATTTT.

This clone has a single count. V is TRBV6-5 and J is TRBJ1-1; D not resolved. The germline V gene has CDR1 MNHEY and CDR2 SVGAGI. V lost 7 bases to trimming and J lost 1 base, with 4 bases between them. The CDR3 loop spans 11 amino acids. The CDR3, as DNA: TGTGCCAGCAAGGCGAACACTGAAGCTTTCTTT. Translating it yields CASKANTEAFF.

This clone was seen many times. The chain recombines TRBV29-1 with TRBJ2-7; 11 bases agree with TRBD2. This CDR3 has 14 amino acids. Looked up from germline, CDR1 is SQVTM and CDR2 is ANQGSEA. Trimming removed 6 bases from V and 2 bases from J; junction bases left unmatched: 6. CDR3 residues: CSVETSGETYEQYF. The CDR3 DNA follows: TGCAGCGTCGAGACTAGCGGGGAGACCTACGAGCAGTACTTC.